One and the same sample provided the 25 T cell receptor beta chains below, sequenced in a study of blood T cells in healthy people across ages. Through a sample-barcoded 5' primer and a J-beta primer mix, a second PCR was run for roughly 6 to 12 cycles. TCRdb reprocessed the 5' RACE reads with MiXCR, giving one entry per CDR3 protein. The data contain about 640,000 distinct CDR3 sequences, approximately 40% of them singletons. Sequencing input: blood. These TCRs come from a man older than 75 in good health.

The chain uses TRBV24-1 and TRBJ1-2, with 8 positions matching TRBD1. Germline V lookup: CDR1 KGHDR, CDR2 SFDVKD. The CDR3 is 17 residues long. Unmatched junction bases numbered 17, after V lost 4 bases and J lost 8 bases. CDR3 sequence: CATSDDRKEIQGGGYTF. CDR3 in DNA: TGTGCCACCAGTGACGACAGGAAGGAAATACAGGGGGGAGGCTACACCTTC.

This clonotype was seen more than once but under ten times. This chain links TRBV12-3 or TRBV12-4 with TRBJ2-5, with 7 bases aligning to TRBD1. CDR3 length equals 16 residues. V shed 3 bases, J shed 4 bases, and the junction held 11 bases outside the gene matches. The CDR3 spells CASSLTGSYGGETQYF. The DNA for the CDR3 is TGTGCCAGCAGTTTGACAGGGAGTTATGGCGGAGAGACCCAGTACTTC.

This clonotype is a singleton in its sample. The rearrangement links TRBV9 to TRBJ2-1; D unresolved. With 0 bases removed from V and 5 bases from J, the gap between germline ends came to 9 bases. This CDR3 spans 14 amino acids. Germline CDR1 and CDR2: SGDLS and YYNGEE. DNA of the CDR3: TGTGCCAGCAGCGTAGGCGGAGCTGACAATGAGCAGTTCTTC. Translated, it gives CASSVGGADNEQFF.

The genes are TRBV29-1 and TRBJ1-1; no firm D call. Germline V lookup: CDR1 SQVTM, CDR2 ANQGSEA. The CDR3 sequence is 14 residues long. V was clipped by 5 bases and J by 5 bases, with 18 bases between them. The CDR3 DNA reads TGCAGCGTTAGTGCCCCTATCCCAAGGACTGAAGCTTTCTTT. Translation: CSVSAPIPRTEAFF. The entire variable domain, with the rest obtained from reference TRBV29-1 and TRBJ1-1, is as follows: SAVISQKPSRDICQRGTSLTIQCQVDSQVTMMFWYRQQPGQSLTLIATANQGSEATYESGFVIDKFPISRPNLTFSTLTVSNMSPEDSSIYLCSVSAPIPRTEAFFGQGTRLTVV.

The chain is built from TRBV7-2 and TRBJ2-4, with 8 bases fitting TRBD2. Near its end, the DNA agrees better with TRBJ2-7, so the J call may be wrong. In germline, CDR1 is SGHTA, CDR2 FQGNSA. The CDR3 covers 13 residues. The CDR3: CASSLIAGNEQYF. CDR3 DNA sequence: TGTGCCAGCAGCTTAATAGCGGGGAACGAGCAGTACTTC.

The chain is built from TRBV11-2 and TRBJ2-1; possibly TRBD2 for D (6 bases). Germline CDR1 reads SGHAT; CDR2 reads FQNNGV. This CDR3 region has 14 residues. V lost 2 bases and J lost 4, with 9 bases in between. Here the CDR3 DNA reads TGTGCCAGCAGCTTACGGGGGTTTTACAATGAGCAGTTCTTC. It codes for CASSLRGFYNEQFF. Based on the CDR3 plus reference TRBV11-2 and TRBJ2-1, the full variable domain is EAGVAQSPRYKIIEKRQSVAFWCNPISGHATLYWYQQILGQGPKLLIQFQNNGVVDDSQLPKDRFSAERLKGVDSTLKIQPAKLEDSAVYLCASSLRGFYNEQFFGPGTRLTVL.

This rearrangement joins TRBV27 to TRBJ2-3, with 8 nucleotides matching TRBD1. The CDR3 is made up of 15 amino acids. CDR1 MNHEY and CDR2 SMNVEV come from the germline V gene (reference sequence). V was clipped by 2 bases and J by 7 bases; unmatched bases: 8. CDR3 DNA: TGTGCCAGCAGTTTACTTGGACAGGGTTCGAATACGCAGTATTTT. Its translation is CASSLLGQGSNTQYF.

This chain uses TRBV7-2 with TRBJ2-7, with 7 bases identical to TRBD1. The trim removed 5 bases at V and 3 bases at J, leaving 10 bases unmatched. This CDR3 region has 15 residues. Germline loops: CDR1 SGHTA, CDR2 FQGNSA. CDR3 DNA: TGTGCCAGCAGCCTACGGACACGGACAGGCTACGAGCAGTACTTC. Protein sequence: CASSLRTRTGYEQYF.

This clonotype was found once. A junction boundary mismatches the germline segment, possibly from a read error. The rearrangement links TRBV12-3 or TRBV12-4 to TRBJ2-1; possibly TRBD1 for D (5 bases). The CDR3 length is 13 residues. For the CDR3, the DNA is TGTGCCAGCAGCCAACAGGTAGACAATGAACAGTTCTTC. It codes for CASSQQVDNEQFF.

This clonotype was recorded a few times. The genes are TRBV6-2 or TRBV6-3 and TRBJ1-1, with unresolved D. CDR3 length: 14 residues. Germline V gene lookup returns CDR1 MNHEY and CDR2 SVGEGT. Trimming pared 3 bases from V and 6 bases from J, leaving 14 bases between. The CDR3 region is CASSYQGSVAEAFF. CDR3 DNA sequence: TGTGCCAGCAGTTATCAAGGATCGGTGGCTGAAGCTTTCTTT.

The chain employs TRBV28 and TRBJ2-2; the D gene is possibly TRBD1 (6 bases). Germline loops: CDR1 MDHEN, CDR2 SYDVKM. V gave up 2 bases and J gave up 1 base, with 11 bases separating them. The CDR3 consists of 16 residues. The CDR3 bases are TGTGCCAGCAGTTTACGGATGACAGGGAACACCGGGGAGCTGTTTTTT. Translating gives CASSLRMTGNTGELFF.

V gene TRBV28 combines with J gene TRBJ2-4; 9 bases map to TRBD1. The closer fit of TRBJ2-5 to the DNA end suggests the J call may be wrong. The CDR3 length is 15 residues. CDR1 is MDHEN, CDR2 SYDVKM, per germline. The CDR3 loop is CASSFLQGAGETQYF. The CDR3 DNA reads as TGTGCCAGCAGTTTTTTACAGGGGGCAGGCGAGACCCAGTACTTC.

V usage is TRBV6-2 or TRBV6-3 and J usage is TRBJ2-6; maybe TRBD1 (6 bases). Trimming cost V 6 bases and J 2 bases, with 17 bases left between them. CDR1 MNHEY and CDR2 SVGEGT come from the germline V gene. The CDR3 extends over 17 amino acids. CDR3 region: CASRLQGFSAGANVLTF. In DNA, the CDR3 is TGTGCCAGCAGGTTACAGGGCTTCAGCGCTGGGGCCAACGTCCTGACTTTC.

This chain connects TRBV15 to TRBJ1-6; D gene unclear. The CDR3 loop spans 12 amino acids. V dropped 3 bases and J dropped 10 bases, with 7 bases sitting between them. In germline, CDR1 is LNHNV, CDR2 YYDKDF (reference sequence). The CDR3 spells CATSSSGSPLHF. The CDR3 coding sequence is TGTGCCACCAGCAGCTCGGGGTCACCCCTCCACTTT.

The rearrangement joins TRBV5-4 to TRBJ2-1; 8 positions agree with TRBD1. V trimming: 4 bases; J trimming: 7 bases; junction bases outside the gene matches: 16. This CDR3 has 17 residues. Per the germline V gene, CDR1 is SGHNT and CDR2 is YYREEE (reference sequence). This chain's CDR3 is CASSGGSGGLDWNEQFF. In nucleotides, the CDR3 is TGTGCCAGCAGCGGGGGGTCAGGGGGCTTGGATTGGAATGAGCAGTTCTTC.

The chain has TRBV20-1 and TRBJ1-5; 8 nucleotides align to TRBD1. CDR1 and CDR2 (germline): DFQATT, SNEGSKA (reference sequence). This CDR3 contains 15 residues. The trim removed 5 bases at V and 10 bases at J, leaving 16 bases unmatched. The DNA of the CDR3 is TGCAGTGCTCGGGCGGACAGGGATCTGTTTGAACCCCAGCATTTT. Translation gives CSARADRDLFEPQHF.

This clonotype was observed a handful of times. The chain recombines TRBV28 with TRBJ1-4, with unresolved D. From germline, CDR1 is MDHEN and CDR2 SYDVKM. The CDR3 is made up of 12 amino acids. V lost 2 bases to trimming and J lost 4 bases, with 2 bases between them. This CDR3 reads CASSLLNEKLFF. CDR3 DNA sequence: TGTGCCAGCAGTTTACTTAATGAAAAACTGTTTTTT.

The V and J genes are TRBV3-1 and TRBJ2-1, with D perhaps TRBD2 (5 bases). This CDR3 is 12 amino acids long. Trimming shortened V by 3 bases and J by 6 bases, and 6 bases separated the two germline ends. In germline, CDR1 is LGHDT, CDR2 YNNKEL (reference sequence). The CDR3 nucleotides read TGTGCCAGCAGCCACACTAGCAATGAGCAGTTCTTC. Its protein product is CASSHTSNEQFF.

The genes are TRBV7-6 and TRBJ2-2, with D perhaps TRBD2 (5 bases). The V end was cut by 2 bases, the J end by 7 bases, with 20 bases between. Germline V CDR1 and CDR2: SGHVS, FNYEAQ. The CDR3 is made up of 17 amino acids. CDR3: CASSLLAGPGLNGELFF. The CDR3 DNA reads TGTGCCAGCAGCTTACTTGCGGGCCCGGGGTTGAACGGGGAGCTGTTTTTT. The full variable domain, its missing parts supplied by reference TRBV7-6 and TRBJ2-2, is GAGVSQSPRYKVTKRGQDVALRCDPISGHVSLYWYRQALGQGPEFLTYFNYEAQQDKSGLPNDRFSAERPEGSISTLTIQRTEQRDSAMYRCASSLLAGPGLNGELFFGEGSRLTVL.

This clonotype has ten or more counts. The J gene is TRBJ2-4, the V gene TRBV6-2 or TRBV6-3, with TRBD2 identical over 11 bases. The ends lost 6 bases at V and 1 base at J; junction bases unmatched: 14. The CDR3 runs 19 residues. Germline V gene data show CDR1 as MNHEY and CDR2 as SVGEGT. The CDR3 DNA is TGTGCCAGCAGCCCCCTGAGTAGCGGGGGGGCCTTCGCCAAAAACATTCAGTACTTC. Translating gives CASSPLSSGGAFAKNIQYF.

This clonotype was seen a few times. The CDR3 nucleotides are TGTGCCAGCACCCCCCCGGGACTACCGGAGACCCAGTACTTC. Amino acid sequence: CASTPPGLPETQYF. The gene calls are TRBV27 and TRBJ2-5; TRBD2 matches 7 bases. The V segment lost 7 bases and the J segment 5 bases; nucleotides outside the gene matches: 10. Germline V CDR1 and CDR2: MNHEY, SMNVEV (reference sequence). The CDR3 has 14 amino acids.

This clonotype has just a few counts. The chain recombines TRBV12-3 or TRBV12-4 with TRBJ2-1; 11 nucleotides match TRBD2. This CDR3 region has 14 residues. The V segment lost 7 bases and the J segment 7 bases; nucleotides outside the gene matches: 6. The CDR3 sequence: CASTNSGRGNEQFF. CDR3 in DNA: TGTGCCAGCACCAATAGCGGGAGGGGGAATGAGCAGTTCTTC.

This clonotype has just a few counts. The chain has TRBV27 and TRBJ2-1; 9 bases map to TRBD2. The CDR3 sequence is 15 residues long. Unmatched junction bases numbered 5, after V lost 6 bases and J lost 2 bases. In germline, CDR1 is MNHEY, CDR2 SMNVEV (reference sequence). In nucleotides, the CDR3 is TGTGCCAGCAGGCTAGCGGGACGGACCTACAATGAGCAGTTCTTC. Protein: CASRLAGRTYNEQFF.

The chain couples TRBV7-2 to TRBJ2-5; the D gene is possibly TRBD1 (6 bases). CDR3 size: 15 residues. V lost 5 bases and J lost 5, with 18 bases in between. Germline assignment: CDR1 SGHTA and CDR2 FQGNSA. Here the CDR3 DNA reads TGTGCCAGCAGCCCAAGGGGGAGCTTGGCGGAGACCCAGTACTTC. Translation: CASSPRGSLAETQYF.

In its sample, this clonotype was seen a few times. This chain connects TRBV4-3 to TRBJ2-1, with D maybe TRBD2 (5 bases). The CDR3 spans 15 residues. Per the germline V gene, CDR1 is LGHNA and CDR2 is YSLEER. Between the trimmed V and J ends, which lost 1 base and 9 bases, there was a span of 16 bases. The CDR3 region is CASSQVGYSSGEQFF. For the CDR3, the DNA is TGCGCCAGCAGCCAAGTAGGGTACTCGAGCGGTGAGCAGTTCTTC.